The next 13 T cell receptor beta chains were all read from a single sample in a study of blood T cells in healthy people across ages. The use of a sample-barcoded 5' primer and a J-beta primer mix characterized a second PCR of roughly 6 to 11 cycles. TCRdb reanalysed the 5' RACE reads using MiXCR and keeps one entry per CDR3 protein. The sample has some 1.4 million distinct CDR3 sequences, roughly 40% seen once. Material for sequencing was blood. Receptors originate from a woman aged 18-29 years in good health.

This clonotype was recorded once. V gene TRBV6-5 combines with J gene TRBJ1-2; 7 bases align to TRBD1. Trimming cost V 3 bases and J 4 bases; bases outside gene matches: 5. The length of the CDR3 is 14 residues. Germline CDR1 is MNHEY and CDR2 is SVGAGI. CDR3 sequence (DNA): TGTGCCAGCAGTTATGCCGGACAGGCCTATGGCTACACCTTC. Protein: CASSYAGQAYGYTF.

This clonotype was detected only a few times. This chain connects TRBV20-1 to TRBJ2-5; 8 nucleotides line up with TRBD1. Germline V gene data show CDR1 as DFQATT and CDR2 as SNEGSKA (reference sequence). This CDR3 region has 12 residues. Trimming removed 8 bases from V and 5 bases from J; junction bases left unmatched: 7. In DNA, the CDR3 is TGCAGTACAAGGACAGGGCGGGAGACCCAGTACTTC. This translates into CSTRTGRETQYF.

A word on this clonotype: Mismatch with germline at one junction end may stem from a read error. This chain links TRBV7-3 with TRBJ2-1; D gene uncertain. Germline V gene sequence: CDR1 SGHTA, CDR2 FQGTGA. The CDR3 runs to 11 residues. CDR3 sequence reads: CAGSLKATQFF. In DNA form, the CDR3 reads TGTGCCGGCAGCTTAAAGGCTACGCAGTTCTTC.

This clonotype has a single count. The CDR3 DNA sequence: TGCAGTGCTAGAGATCCGAGTGGGGCTAGCGGTACAGGGGAGCAGTACTTC. It translates to CSARDPSGASGTGEQYF. The rearrangement joins TRBV20-1 to TRBJ2-5; possibly TRBD1 or TRBD2 for D (7 bases each). Germline CDR1 DFQATT, CDR2 SNEGSKA (reference sequence). The germline V and J ends were trimmed by 0 bases and 11 bases, with 28 bases remaining between them. This CDR3 comprises 17 residues.

The chain couples TRBV20-1 to TRBJ2-2; perhaps TRBD2 as D (5 bases). The V gene lost 1 base and the J gene lost 7 bases, with 13 bases spanning the gap. Germline CDR1 reads DFQATT; CDR2 reads SNEGSKA (reference sequence). The CDR3 totals 14 residues. CDR3 residues: CSARGMPGVGELFF. The DNA for the CDR3 is TGCAGTGCTAGAGGGATGCCCGGGGTCGGGGAGCTGTTTTTT.

This clonotype appeared many times. Compared with germline, one end of the junction differs, possibly owing to a read error. The chain employs TRBV5-1 and TRBJ2-7; 7 bases line up with TRBD2. The length of the CDR3 is 15 residues. Germline V gene sequence: CDR1 SGHRS, CDR2 YFSETQ. CDR3 sequence reads: CASSLGGASSYEQYF. In DNA, the CDR3 is TGTGCCAGCAGTTTGGGAGGGGCGAGCTCCTACGAGCAGTACTTC.

The J gene is TRBJ2-3, the V gene TRBV9; the D is unclear. CDR3 length: 14 amino acids. Germline assignment: CDR1 SGDLS and CDR2 YYNGEE. Trimming took 4 bases from V and 4 from J, leaving 13 bases between them. DNA of the CDR3: TGTGCCAGCAGCCCCCTCCACCCCTCAGATACGCAGTATTTT. Residues: CASSPLHPSDTQYF.

A few counts support this clonotype. The rearrangement links TRBV7-2 to TRBJ2-1; TRBD2 might be the D (5 bases). Germline V gene sequence: CDR1 SGHTA, CDR2 FQGNSA. The CDR3 is 15 residues long. V was pared by 5 bases and J by 7 bases, with 18 bases between. Here the CDR3 reads CASSPPPGVRNEQFF. The CDR3 nucleotides are TGTGCCAGCAGCCCCCCACCCGGGGTCAGGAATGAGCAGTTCTTC.

The CDR3 coding sequence is TGCGCCAGCAGCCAGGGGGCGCAGTACGAGCAGTACTTC. It specifies CASSQGAQYEQYF. This chain links TRBV4-1 with TRBJ2-7, with TRBD1 as a possible D gene (6 bases). The CDR3 is 13 residues long. V lost 3 bases and J 4 bases, leaving 10 bases between the germline ends. Germline V CDR1 and CDR2: MGHRA, YSYEKL.

J is TRBJ1-4 and V is TRBV7-2; 10 nucleotides line up with TRBD1. This CDR3 has 18 amino acids. Germline values: CDR1 SGHTA, CDR2 FQGNSA. Germline trimming cut 4 bases from V and 3 bases from J; bases unmatched to any gene: 11. For the CDR3, the DNA is TGTGCCAGCAGCTCCGCGACAGGGGGCGTTTCAGCTAATGAAAAACTGTTTTTT. Translating it yields CASSSATGGVSANEKLFF.

A few counts support this clonotype. This rearrangement joins TRBV6-5 to TRBJ1-1; D gene unclear. There are 14 residues in the CDR3. V was cut by 10 bases and J by 3 bases, with 18 bases left in between. The germline CDR1 and CDR2 sequences are MNHEY and SVGAGI. The CDR3 spells CATSIGPPHTEAFF. For the CDR3, the DNA is TGTGCCACGTCGATAGGGCCCCCCCACACTGAAGCTTTCTTT.

This chain connects TRBV12-3 or TRBV12-4 to TRBJ1-4; the D is unclear. This CDR3 is 14 amino acids long. Trimming pared 6 bases from V and 8 bases from J, leaving 16 bases between. This CDR3 is CASRDDTAEEKLFF. The CDR3 DNA reads as TGTGCCAGCAGGGACGACACCGCAGAGGAAAAACTGTTTTTT.

Turning to this clonotype: A much larger clone differs from this one at a single base, so this may be a read error. V gene TRBV29-1 combines with J gene TRBJ2-7; tentatively, D is TRBD2 (5 bases). The germline V gene has CDR1 SQVTM and CDR2 ANQGSEA. The CDR3 runs 12 residues. Trimming removed 4 bases from V and 7 bases from J, with 14 bases in between. Written as DNA, the CDR3 is TGCAGCGTTGCCGACGGGGTCGGTGAGCAGTACTTC. Translating it yields CSVADGVGEQYF.